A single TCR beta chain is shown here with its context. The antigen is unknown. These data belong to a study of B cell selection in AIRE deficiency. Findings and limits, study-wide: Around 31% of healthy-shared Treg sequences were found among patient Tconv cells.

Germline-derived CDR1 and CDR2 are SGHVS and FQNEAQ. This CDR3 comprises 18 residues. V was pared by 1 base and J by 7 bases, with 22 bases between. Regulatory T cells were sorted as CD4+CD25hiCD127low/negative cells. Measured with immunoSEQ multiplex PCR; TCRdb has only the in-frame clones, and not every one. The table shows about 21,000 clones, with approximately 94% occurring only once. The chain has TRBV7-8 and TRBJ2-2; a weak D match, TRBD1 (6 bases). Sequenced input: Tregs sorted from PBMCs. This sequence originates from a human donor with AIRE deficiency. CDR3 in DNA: TGTGCCAGCAGCTTAGTATTCGTACAGGGTAACTTAGTCGGGGAGCTGTTTTTT. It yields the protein CASSLVFVQGNLVGELFF.